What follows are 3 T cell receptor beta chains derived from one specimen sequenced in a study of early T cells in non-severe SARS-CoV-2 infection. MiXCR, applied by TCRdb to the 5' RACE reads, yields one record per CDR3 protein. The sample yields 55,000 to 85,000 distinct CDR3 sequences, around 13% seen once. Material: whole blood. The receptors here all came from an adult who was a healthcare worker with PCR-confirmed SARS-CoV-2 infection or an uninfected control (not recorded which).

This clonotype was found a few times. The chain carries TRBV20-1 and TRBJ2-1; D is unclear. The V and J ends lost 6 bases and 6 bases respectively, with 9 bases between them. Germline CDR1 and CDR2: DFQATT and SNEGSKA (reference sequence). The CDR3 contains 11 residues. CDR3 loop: CSASRANEQFF. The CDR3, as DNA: TGCAGTGCAAGCCGAGCCAATGAGCAGTTCTTC.

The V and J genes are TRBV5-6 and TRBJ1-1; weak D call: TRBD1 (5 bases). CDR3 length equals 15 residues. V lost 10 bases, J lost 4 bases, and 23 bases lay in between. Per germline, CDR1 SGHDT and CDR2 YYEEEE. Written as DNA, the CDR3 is TGTGCCTATTCCGGGGGAGGAGCCCTTGGCACTGAAGCTTTCTTT. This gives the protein CAYSGGGALGTEAFF.

The CDR3 DNA is TGTGCCAGCAGTAATACAGGGAGGGCTAGCGGGGCACAAGAGACCCAGTACTTC. It is translated as CASSNTGRASGAQETQYF. The chain employs TRBV2 and TRBJ2-5; the match to TRBD2 covers 9 bases. V was clipped by 5 bases and J by 2 bases; unmatched bases: 15. The CDR3 spans 18 residues. CDR1 and CDR2 (germline): SNHLY, FYNNEI. Full variable domain (missing parts from reference TRBV2 and TRBJ2-5): EPEVTQTPSHQVTQMGQEVILRCVPISNHLYFYWYRQILGQKVEFLVSFYNNEISEKSEIFDDQFSVERPDGSNFTLKIRSTKLEDSAMYFCASSNTGRASGAQETQYFGPGTRLLVL.